A selection of T cell receptor beta chains follows, all from one sample in a study of cytomegalovirus exposure and HLA in healthy donors. Sequencing was performed with immunoSEQ multiplex PCR; in TCRdb, only in-frame clones are kept and a portion is missing. In the table there are some 82,000 clones, approximately 84% of which are singletons. The sequenced sample consisted of PBMCs. The receptors were gathered from a woman between 45 and 65 years old in good health and CMV-seronegative. CDR3s include the opening cysteine and the closing phenylalanine or tryptophan. D genes are given only for firm matches. Size is omitted from some rows. Given values are once, few, many or a class for expanded clones.

j_gene,d_gene,v_gene,abundance,CDR3aa,CDR3nt
TRBJ1-2,TRBD1,TRBV5-5,NA,CASSGTANYGYTF,TGTGCCAGCAGCGGGACAGCTAACTATGGCTACACCTTC
TRBJ1-4,NA,TRBV11-2,NA,CASSLDRQPPRKLFF,TGTGCCAGCAGCTTAGATCGACAGCCCCCAAGAAAACTGTTTTTT
TRBJ2-3,TRBD2,TRBV2,few,CASSDGGESSTDTQYF,TGTGCCAGCAGTGATGGGGGGGAGAGTAGCACAGATACGCAGTATTTT
TRBJ2-1,TRBD1,TRBV10-3,NA,CAIRDRVHEQFF,TGTGCCATCCGGGACAGGGTACATGAGCAGTTCTTC
TRBJ2-3,TRBD2,TRBV7-9,NA,CASSLGTSGSADTQYF,TGTGCCAGCAGCTTAGGGACTAGCGGGAGCGCAGATACGCAGTATTTT
TRBJ1-1,NA,TRBV6-4,NA,CASKYRAETPEAFF,TGTGCCAGCAAGTACAGGGCCGAAACGCCTGAAGCTTTCTTT
TRBJ2-3,TRBD2,TRBV5-1,once,CASGVGTSGKGDTQYF,TGCGCCAGCGGCGTCGGGACTAGCGGGAAAGGAGATACGCAGTATTTT
TRBJ2-7,NA,TRBV28,NA,CASTTEGGWREQYF,TGTGCCAGCACCACCGAAGGGGGTTGGAGGGAGCAGTACTTC
TRBJ1-5,NA,TRBV19,NA,CASSISGYSNQPQHF,TGTGCCAGTAGTATTTCGGGTTATAGCAATCAGCCCCAGCATTTT
TRBJ2-5,NA,TRBV2,once,CASRVASQETQYF,TGTGCCAGCAGGGTAGCGAGCCAAGAGACCCAGTACTTC
TRBJ2-7,NA,TRBV19,NA,CASSSTGNSYEQYF,TGTGCCAGTAGTTCGACAGGAAACTCCTACGAGCAGTACTTC
TRBJ2-5,NA,TRBV4-1,few,CASSQVGVIQETQYF,TGCGCCAGCAGCCAAGTAGGGGTAATCCAAGAGACCCAGTACTTC
TRBJ1-5,NA,TRBV18,NA,CASSAGTNQPQHF,TGTGCCAGCTCTGCCGGGACAAATCAGCCCCAGCATTTT
TRBJ2-1,NA,TRBV28,NA,CASSFEDEQFF,TGTGCCAGCAGTTTTGAGGATGAGCAGTTCTTC
TRBJ2-2,NA,TRBV10-3,NA,CAISESETVYF,TGTGCCATCAGTGAGTCCGAGACAGTATATTTT
TRBJ1-1,TRBD1,TRBV5-1,NA,CASSSGGQGTPEAFF,TGCGCCAGCAGTTCAGGGGGACAGGGGACACCTGAAGCTTTCTTT
TRBJ2-1,NA,TRBV7-2,NA,CASSMDTAHNEQFF,TGTGCCAGCAGCATGGACACAGCCCACAATGAGCAGTTCTTC
TRBJ1-5,TRBD1,TRBV27,NA,CASSLRGPNQPQHF,TGTGCCAGCAGTTTAAGGGGGCCTAATCAGCCCCAGCATTTT
TRBJ2-1,NA,TRBV27,NA,CASSLQGGSYNEQFF,TGTGCCAGCAGTCTTCAGGGGGGATCCTACAATGAGCAGTTCTTC
TRBJ1-3,TRBD1,TRBV15,NA,CATSRQAGQGGGNTIYF,TGTGCCACCAGCAGACAAGCCGGACAGGGCGGTGGAAACACCATATATTTT
TRBJ1-1,NA,TRBV7-2,few,CASSLRVGEAFF,TGTGCCAGCAGCTTACGGGTGGGTGAAGCTTTCTTT
TRBJ1-1,NA,TRBV10-2,once,CATTASDRNTEAFF,TGCGCCACCACGGCCTCAGACAGGAACACTGAAGCTTTCTTT
TRBJ1-5,NA,TRBV19,few,CASSIGGAGSNQPQHF,TGTGCCAGTAGTATTGGCGGGGCAGGGAGCAATCAGCCCCAGCATTTT
TRBJ1-2,NA,TRBV5-4,NA,CASSRGLGNYGYTF,TGTGCCAGCAGCCGCGGTCTAGGAAACTATGGCTACACCTTC
TRBJ2-5,TRBD1,TRBV5-1,NA,CASSLQGDMETQYF,TGCGCCAGCAGCTTACAGGGGGACATGGAGACCCAGTACTTC
TRBJ1-2,TRBD1,TRBV2,NA,CASSGGGRTNYGYTF,TGTGCCAGCAGTGGAGGGGGCCGAACTAACTATGGCTACACCTTC
TRBJ2-2,TRBD1,TRBV27,NA,CASTSRDSATGELFF,TGTGCCAGCACCTCTCGGGACAGTGCCACCGGGGAGCTGTTTTTT
TRBJ2-1,NA,TRBV27,NA,CASSTTLQGQQFF,TGTGCCAGCAGTACAACCTTACAGGGTCAGCAGTTCTTC
TRBJ2-1,NA,TRBV11-3,NA,CASSLSRVDEQFF,TGTGCCAGCAGCTTGTCTCGGGTGGATGAGCAGTTCTTC
TRBJ2-1,NA,TRBV7-9,few,CASSLNIEQFF,TGTGCCAGCAGCTTAAACATTGAGCAGTTCTTC